One sample yielded the 25 T cell receptor beta chains listed below, sequenced in a study of spatial heterogeneity in lung cancer (dated by TCRdb to about 2019). The time point label corresponds to: sample taken at primary tumor resection. TCR sequencing used whole RNA extracted from tumor and nontumor lung tissue, or from cryopreserved PBMC samples, without cell sorting. The method was 5' RACE. Sequencing instrument: NextSeq 500. TCRdb reprocessing: public reads trimmed at Q25 with fastp, clones called with MiXCR, in-frame beta chains kept. Entries that share a CDR3 protein sequence are merged under the most common genes and DNA. Recorded for this sample are more than 10,000 distinct CDR3 sequences; around 4.2% of them occurred a single time. Around 43% of the sample lies in the top ten. The material sequenced was PBMCs, taken at surgery. The receptors derive from a male donor with early-stage non-small cell lung cancer.

This clonotype was detected many times. This beta chain turned up in a library designed for alpha chains; as an off-target read, its abundance says little. The rearrangement links TRBV5-1 to TRBJ2-3, with unresolved D. The CDR3 totals 14 residues. Germline assignment: CDR1 SGHRS and CDR2 YFSETQ. Trimming removed 0 bases at V and 3 bases at J, with 8 bases between. CDR3 sequence: CASSLGQETDTQYF. CDR3 DNA sequence: TGCGCCAGCAGCTTGGGCCAGGAAACAGATACGCAGTATTTT.

The table lists this clonotype with many counts. This beta chain turned up in a library designed for alpha chains; as an off-target read, its abundance says little. V is TRBV28 and J is TRBJ2-2; TRBD1 agrees at 10 bases. V shed 5 bases and J 5 bases; nucleotides not matched to a gene: 2. The CDR3 is 14 amino acids. Germline V lookup: CDR1 MDHEN, CDR2 SYDVKM. The DNA for the CDR3 is TGTGCCAGCAGTACGGGACAGGGGACCGGGGAGCTGTTTTTT. Its protein product is CASSTGQGTGELFF.

This clonotype was recorded a few times. This beta chain came through as a stray read in a library set up for alpha chains, and its size says little. The V gene is TRBV21-1, the J gene TRBJ2-3; the table's D gene call, TRBD1, was not cross checked with the DNA. TRBV21-1 is flagged as a pseudogene. The CDR3 is 20 amino acids. The CDR3 here is CASSEMGQGARIFCTDTQYF. CDR3 DNA sequence: TGTGCCAGCAGCGAAATGGGACAGGGGGCGCGTATATTTTGCACAGATACGCAGTATTTT.

This clonotype was detected a few times. Because the library targeted alpha chains, this beta chain is an off-target read whose size means little. The V call is TRBV9, the J call TRBJ1-2; D not resolved. The CDR3 has 16 residues. V lost 0 bases, J lost 2 bases, and 14 bases lay in between. From germline, CDR1 is SGDLS and CDR2 YYNGEE. CDR3 region: CASSVAPRTMNYGYTF. The CDR3 DNA follows: TGTGCCAGCAGCGTAGCTCCAAGGACCATGAACTATGGCTACACCTTC.

This clonotype was observed many times. One end of the junction fails to match germline, which may point to a read error. Since the library was made to target alpha chains, this beta chain is a stray read and its abundance is not meaningful. The rearrangement uses TRBV28 and TRBJ1-1; no definite D call. CDR3 length: 13 amino acids. Looked up from germline, CDR1 is MDHEN and CDR2 is SYDVKM. The CDR3 sequence: CASSSPMNPEAFF. For the CDR3, the DNA is TGTGCCAGCAGTTCCCCCATGAACCCTGAAGCTTTCTTT.

This clonotype was counted a few times. This beta chain turned up in a library designed for alpha chains; as an off-target read, its abundance says little. The chain combines TRBV9 with TRBJ2-7; D is unclear. Deletions cut 0 bases from V and 2 bases from J, with 12 bases between. CDR3 size: 15 residues. Per germline, CDR1 SGDLS and CDR2 YYNGEE. In nucleotides, the CDR3 is TGTGCCAGCAGCGTAGGTCCCCCGGAGACCTACGAGCAGTACTTC. Translated: CASSVGPPETYEQYF.

This clonotype was counted ten times or more. This beta chain came through as a stray read in a library set up for alpha chains, and its size says little. This chain joins TRBV20-1 and TRBJ1-2; 9 bases are a match to TRBD1. The V and J ends lost 4 bases and 4 bases, in that order; junction bases with no gene match: 7. Germline assignment: CDR1 DFQATT and CDR2 SNEGSKA (reference sequence). There are 14 residues in the CDR3. DNA for the CDR3: TGCAGTGCTACCTCCGACAGGGGGGCCTATGGCTACACCTTC. Protein sequence: CSATSDRGAYGYTF.

This clonotype was detected ten times or more. This beta chain came through as a stray read in a library set up for alpha chains, and its size says little. The gene calls are TRBV28 and TRBJ1-1; a weak D match, TRBD1 (6 bases). This CDR3 spans 13 amino acids. Germline assignment: CDR1 MDHEN and CDR2 SYDVKM. Trimming removed 6 bases from V and 4 bases from J, with 12 bases in between. CDR3 in DNA: TGTGCCAGCAGGTGGGGGGCGCCCACTGAAGCTTTCTTT. Residues: CASRWGAPTEAFF.

This clonotype has at least ten counts. Found in a library prepared for alpha chains, this beta chain is an off-target read, and its abundance has little meaning. The chain carries TRBV7-9 and TRBJ2-5; no clear D. The CDR3 covers 13 residues. V was pared by 1 base and J by 1 base, with 4 bases between. The germline V gene encodes CDR1 SEHNR and CDR2 FQNEAQ (reference sequence). The CDR3 bases are TGTGCCAGCAGCTTAGGTGTCCAAGAGACCCAGTACTTC. Its protein product is CASSLGVQETQYF.

This clonotype came up many times. This beta chain came through as a stray read in a library set up for alpha chains, and its size says little. The chain joins TRBV18 to TRBJ2-1, with 14 bases lining up with TRBD2. Germline CDR1 KGHSH, CDR2 LQKENI. The CDR3 consists of 15 residues. V trimming: 5 bases; J trimming: 5 bases; junction bases outside the gene matches: 2. The CDR3 region is CASSSGLAGDNEQFF. The CDR3 DNA is TGTGCCAGCTCATCGGGACTAGCGGGAGACAATGAGCAGTTCTTC.

This clonotype was observed at least ten times. Because this beta chain is a stray read in a library intended to capture alpha chains, its abundance should not be given much weight. The chain joins TRBV7-9 to TRBJ2-1, with D perhaps given as TRBD1 or TRBD2 (5 bases each). There are 18 residues in the CDR3. Trimming removed 1 base at V and 1 base at J, with 17 bases between. CDR1 and CDR2 (germline): SEHNR, FQNEAQ (reference sequence). As DNA, the CDR3 is TGTGCCAGCAGCTTAGGTGGGTGGGGGAGTGATTCCTACAATGAGCAGTTCTTC. Protein sequence: CASSLGGWGSDSYNEQFF. Based on the CDR3 plus reference TRBV7-9 and TRBJ2-1, the full variable domain is DTGVSQNPRHKITKRGQNVTFRCDPISEHNRLYWYRQTLGQGPEFLTYFQNEAQLEKSRLLSDRFSAERPKGSFSTLEIQRTEQGDSAMYLCASSLGGWGSDSYNEQFFGPGTRLTVL.

This clonotype was observed many times. A library made for alpha chains picked up this beta chain off target, so its size means little. The chain uses TRBV7-2 and TRBJ2-3; maybe TRBD2 (5 bases). Germline V gene data show CDR1 as SGHTA and CDR2 as FQGNSA. The ends were cut back, 0 bases at V and 4 bases at J, with 8 bases in the middle. This CDR3 spans 14 amino acids. This CDR3 is CASSLAGAADTQYF. CDR3 DNA: TGTGCCAGCAGCTTAGCGGGAGCGGCAGATACGCAGTATTTT.

This clonotype came up many times. This beta chain is off target for a library built for alpha chains, so its abundance means little. The chain couples TRBV7-9 to TRBJ2-1, with D tentatively TRBD2 (6 bases). The germline CDR1 and CDR2 sequences are SEHNR and FQNEAQ (reference sequence). This CDR3 has 15 residues. V gave up 5 bases and J gave up 5 bases, with 16 bases separating them. CDR3 DNA: TGTGCCAGCAGCCTTAGACTAGGAGTCCACAATGAGCAGTTCTTC. The encoded protein is CASSLRLGVHNEQFF.

This clonotype appeared many times. Being off target in a library aimed at alpha chains, this beta chain has a size of little meaning. The chain joins TRBV7-9 to TRBJ1-6, with D hard to call. This CDR3 spans 13 amino acids. The germline V gene encodes CDR1 SEHNR and CDR2 FQNEAQ (reference sequence). V dropped 1 base and J dropped 7 bases, with 5 bases sitting between them. The CDR3 coding sequence is TGTGCCAGCAGCTTAGTCGAGAATTCACCCCTCCACTTT. Residues: CASSLVENSPLHF.

In this sample, this clonotype turned up many times. This beta chain was picked up by a library intended for alpha chains and is off target, so its count carries little meaning. The chain combines TRBV28 with TRBJ2-1, with TRBD1 matching 10 bases. After removal of 4 bases from V and 7 bases from J, the junction contained 1 base not matched to a gene. The germline gives CDR1 MDHEN, CDR2 SYDVKM. The CDR3 totals 13 residues. The chain's CDR3 is CASSSGQGNEQFF. The CDR3 DNA sequence: TGTGCCAGCAGTTCGGGACAGGGGAATGAGCAGTTCTTC.

A few counts support this clonotype. This beta chain is an unintended read in a library built for alpha chains; its size means little. The chain couples TRBV10-2 to TRBJ2-6; tentative D call: TRBD1 (5 bases). Germline CDR1 WSHSY, CDR2 SAAADI. This CDR3 is built from 15 residues. The ends were cut back, 10 bases at V and 2 bases at J, with 15 bases in the middle. CDR3 nucleotides: TGCGCCACCAAAGTTCAGGGTGCTGGGGCCAACGTCCTGACTTTC. Translated: CATKVQGAGANVLTF.

This clonotype showed up many times. Being off target in a library aimed at alpha chains, this beta chain has a size of little meaning. This sequence joins TRBV12-3 or TRBV12-4 and TRBJ2-5, with TRBD1 as a possible D gene (6 bases). Trimming cost V 4 bases and J 5 bases, with 17 bases left between them. The CDR3 has 15 residues. CDR3 amino acids: CASSSQGTSLETQYF. The CDR3 DNA reads TGTGCCAGCAGTTCCCAGGGGACCTCGTTGGAGACCCAGTACTTC.

This clonotype was recorded many times. A library prepared for alpha chains yielded this beta chain as an off-target read; its size is of little meaning. This chain uses TRBV2 with TRBJ2-1; D may be TRBD1 or TRBD2 (5 bases each). Trimming removed 4 bases from V and 9 bases from J, with 10 bases in between. The CDR3 has 12 amino acids. Germline V gene data show CDR1 as SNHLY and CDR2 as FYNNEI. Here the CDR3 DNA reads TGTGCCAGCAGTGTCGGGACGGCTGAGCAGTTCTTC. Protein product: CASSVGTAEQFF.

This clonotype showed up many times. In a library made to pick up alpha chains, this beta chain is a stray read with a size that means little. The chain is built from TRBV6-2 or TRBV6-3 and TRBJ2-2; 7 positions match TRBD1. The V gene end was trimmed by 6 bases and the J gene end by 5 bases; junction bases not matched to a gene: 3. Germline values: CDR1 MNHEY, CDR2 SVGEGT. The CDR3 has 13 amino acids. The CDR3 here is CASRAGGTGELFF. For the CDR3, the DNA is TGTGCCAGCAGGGCAGGGGGTACCGGGGAGCTGTTTTTT.

This clonotype was recorded many times. Because the library targeted alpha chains, this beta chain is an off-target read whose size means little. The V gene is TRBV12-3 or TRBV12-4, the J gene TRBJ2-4, with TRBD1 as a possible D gene (5 bases). CDR3 length equals 14 residues. V dropped 6 bases and J dropped 3 bases, with 12 bases sitting between them. The CDR3 DNA is TGTGCCAGCAGCCCTTCAGGGTTCAAAAACATTCAGTACTTC. It translates to CASSPSGFKNIQYF.

This clonotype was seen at least ten times. The library was designed around alpha chains, so this beta chain is a stray read whose abundance carries little weight. DNA for the CDR3: TGCGCCAGCAGCCAAGATCAGGGTCAGCCCCAGCATTTT. This translates into CASSQDQGQPQHF. The rearrangement links TRBV4-3 to TRBJ1-5, with D perhaps matching TRBD1 (5 bases). The germline V and J ends were trimmed by 0 bases and 6 bases, with 6 bases remaining between them. The CDR3 contains 13 residues. Germline-derived CDR1 and CDR2 are LGHNA and YSLEER.

This clonotype was detected ten times or more. With the library built for alpha chains, this beta chain is off target and its frequency is not meaningful. The chain carries TRBV13 and TRBJ2-1; D call uncertain. Per germline, CDR1 PRHDT and CDR2 FYEKMQ (reference sequence). CDR3 length equals 15 residues. V lost 0 bases and J lost 2, with 8 bases in between. The CDR3: CASSLGGKAYNEQFF. The CDR3 DNA reads TGTGCCAGCAGCTTAGGTGGGAAAGCCTACAATGAGCAGTTCTTC.

This clonotype has at least ten counts. A library made for alpha chains picked up this beta chain off target, so its size means little. The gene calls are TRBV3-1 and TRBJ1-1, with D unresolved. The germline gives CDR1 LGHDT, CDR2 YNNKEL (reference sequence). V was shortened by 4 bases and J by 7 bases, with 10 bases between the two germline ends. The CDR3 is made up of 12 amino acids. CDR3 region: CASSRWGSEAFF. CDR3 bases: TGTGCCAGCAGCCGATGGGGTAGTGAAGCTTTCTTT. Using reference TRBV3-1 and TRBJ1-1 for the parts outside the CDR3, the full variable domain is DTAVSQTPKYLVTQMGNDKSIKCEQNLGHDTMYWYKQDSKKFLKIMFSYNNKELIINETVPNRFSPKSPDKAHLNLHINSLELGDSAVYFCASSRWGSEAFFGQGTRLTVV.

The table lists this clonotype with many counts. The library was designed around alpha chains, so this beta chain is a stray read whose abundance carries little weight. This chain uses TRBV7-2 with TRBJ2-2, with 8 nucleotides matching TRBD2. The CDR3 extends over 18 amino acids. CDR1 SGHTA and CDR2 FQGNSA come from the germline V gene. J gave up 2 bases and V 5 bases, and 13 bases lay outside the gene matches. The DNA of the CDR3 is TGTGCCAGCAGCCATCCCCGACCGGGACTAGTCAACACCGGGGAGCTGTTTTTT. It translates to CASSHPRPGLVNTGELFF.

In its sample, this clonotype was seen many times. This beta chain is a stray read from a library made for alpha chains; its abundance is not meaningful. This chain uses TRBV18 with TRBJ2-7, with 8 positions matching TRBD1. From germline, CDR1 is KGHSH and CDR2 LQKENI. This CDR3 is 14 amino acids long. The trim removed 4 bases at V and 3 bases at J, leaving 5 bases unmatched. CDR3 sequence reads: CASSRDRGGYEQYF. CDR3 DNA: TGTGCCAGCTCACGCGACAGGGGCGGCTACGAGCAGTACTTC.